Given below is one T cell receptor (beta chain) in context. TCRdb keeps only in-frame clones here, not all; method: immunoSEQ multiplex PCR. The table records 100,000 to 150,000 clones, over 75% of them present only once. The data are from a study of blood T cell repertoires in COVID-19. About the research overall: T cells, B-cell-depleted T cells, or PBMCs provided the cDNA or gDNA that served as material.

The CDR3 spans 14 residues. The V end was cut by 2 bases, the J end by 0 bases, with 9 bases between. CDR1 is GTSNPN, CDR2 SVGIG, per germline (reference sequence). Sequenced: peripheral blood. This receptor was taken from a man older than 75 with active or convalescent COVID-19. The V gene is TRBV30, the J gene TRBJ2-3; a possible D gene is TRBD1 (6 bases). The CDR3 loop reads CAWSRTASTDTQYF. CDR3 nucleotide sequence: TGTGCCTGGAGTCGGACAGCTAGCACAGATACGCAGTATTTT. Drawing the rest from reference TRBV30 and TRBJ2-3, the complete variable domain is SQTIHQWPATLVQPVGSPLSLECTVEGTSNPNLYWYRQAAGRGLQLLFYSVGIGQISSEVPQNLSASRPQDRQFILSSKKLLLSDSGFYLCAWSRTASTDTQYFGPGTRLTVL.